This TCR beta chain was observed in a study of blood T cell repertoires in COVID-19. In the study overall: Sites across the United States, Italy and Spain contributed samples from acute and convalescent COVID-19. The analysed material was cDNA or gDNA that came from T cells, B-cell-depleted T cells, or PBMCs.

Source study methods: Estimated nucleated cell counts came from reference gene primer amplification. Repertoires were generated with immunoSEQ multiplex PCR, while TCRdb's copy carries only in-frame clones and drops some. D and trimming come from the DNA, and the V and J calls and clone size come from that table. This repertoire shows about 270,000 clones, 86% found once; its top ten account for roughly 8%. J gave up 2 bases and V 2 bases, and 9 bases lay outside the gene matches. CDR1 and CDR2 from the germline V gene are SGHTS and YDEGEE. The CDR3 consists of 17 residues. The source material was peripheral blood. The rearrangement uses TRBV5-8 and TRBJ2-3, with 9 positions matching TRBD2. The receptor was derived from a man aged 35 to 55 with active or convalescent COVID-19. The CDR3 DNA is TGTGCCAGCAGCTTTCCCGGAGCTAGCGGGATCACAGATACGCAGTATTTT. Translated: CASSFPGASGITDTQYF.